Sequencing of this T cell receptor (beta chain) was carried out in a study of regulatory T cells in long-lasting Graves disease. Study results and caveats: Small sample size may have lowered accuracy.

Germline assignment: CDR1 GTSNPN and CDR2 SVGIG (reference sequence). After removal of 3 bases from V and 0 bases from J, the junction contained 1 base not matched to a gene. The length of the CDR3 is 13 residues. The time point denotes: persistent/refractory GD, antithyroid drugs over 5 years with positive TRAb. PBMC RNA was the source of the TCR library. Building the TCR beta libraries relied on iRepertoire HTBI primers, and CDR3 regions underwent Arm-PCR. Each CDR3 protein gets one entry after TCRdb re-called the multiplex PCR reads with MiXCR. This table holds some 420,000 distinct CDR3 sequences, approximately 23% found once. This clonotype was counted between two and nine times. Its antigen is unidentified.

The chain couples TRBV30 to TRBJ1-1; 7 bases line up with TRBD1. The TCR sequence derives from a female donor with Graves disease. The material was peripheral blood mononuclear cells (PBMCs), obtained when the disease was refractory, from a patient treated with antithyroid drugs. The CDR3 region is CAWRGTVNTEAFF. Written as DNA, the CDR3 is TGTGCCTGGAGAGGGACAGTGAACACTGAAGCTTTCTTT.